Below, one T cell receptor beta chain is given with its context. These data originate in a study of blood T cell repertoires in COVID-19. Turning to the study itself: Samples taken during acute and convalescent COVID-19 were collected in the United States, Italy and Spain. T cells, B-cell-depleted T cells, or PBMCs supplied cDNA or gDNA.

The V segment lost 7 bases and the J segment 0 bases; nucleotides outside the gene matches: 11. CDR3 length equals 18 residues. CDR1 is LNHDA and CDR2 is SQIVND in the germline V gene (reference sequence). In the study's own analysis: Reference gene primer amplification gave nucleated cell count estimates. Generated by immunoSEQ multiplex PCR, the TCRdb table keeps only in-frame clones and is missing some. The DNA was the basis for D and trimming; V, J and clone size are from that table. The sample consists of some 190,000 clones, approximately 85% of them appearing once. The rearrangement joins TRBV19 to TRBJ2-6; 8 nucleotides match TRBD1. This sequence was found in an elderly woman with acute or convalescent COVID-19. Sequencing was carried out using peripheral blood. The CDR3 loop is CASTPGQGDPSGANVLTF. For the CDR3, the DNA is TGTGCCAGTACTCCTGGACAGGGCGACCCCTCTGGGGCCAACGTCCTGACTTTC.